This passage covers 8 T cell receptor beta chains from one sample sequenced in a study of blood T cell repertoires in COVID-19. Assay: immunoSEQ multiplex PCR; the TCRdb copy retains only in-frame clones and omits some. Among approximately 70,000 clones listed, about 86% were seen once. The sample taken for sequencing was peripheral blood. Every receptor here comes from a woman between 55 and 75 years old with acute or convalescent COVID-19.

The rearrangement joins TRBV3-1 (or the pseudogene TRBV3-2) to TRBJ2-3; 10 bases fit TRBD2. Trimming cost V 2 bases and J 4 bases; bases outside gene matches: 0. Germline assignment: CDR1 LGHDT and CDR2 YNNKEL (reference sequence). The CDR3 runs to 14 residues. Here the CDR3 DNA reads TGTGCCAGCAGCCAACTAGCGGGAGCAGATACGCAGTATTTT. It is translated as CASSQLAGADTQYF.

This clone came up once. The V gene is TRBV7-9, the J gene TRBJ2-4; 7 bases are shared with TRBD1. In germline, CDR1 is SEHNR, CDR2 FQNEAQ (reference sequence). The CDR3 runs to 13 residues. With 2 bases clipped from V and 5 bases from J, the junction kept 0 bases outside the gene matches. The CDR3 DNA reads as TGTGCCAGCAGCTTAACAGGGGAAAACATTCAGTACTTC. Translated: CASSLTGENIQYF. Combining the CDR3 with reference TRBV7-9 and TRBJ2-4 gives the whole variable domain DTGVSQNPRHKITKRGQNVTFRCDPISEHNRLYWYRQTLGQGPEFLTYFQNEAQLEKSRLLSDRFSAERPKGSFSTLEIQRTEQGDSAMYLCASSLTGENIQYFGAGTRLSVL.

The rearrangement links TRBV7-9 to TRBJ1-4, with 9 bases matching TRBD1. The CDR3 is 15 amino acids. Per the germline V gene, CDR1 is SEHNR and CDR2 is FQNEAQ (reference sequence). V shed 6 bases and J 8 bases; nucleotides not matched to a gene: 10. The CDR3 region is CASSRWTGVREKLFF. CDR3 DNA sequence: TGTGCCAGCAGTAGGTGGACAGGGGTACGAGAAAAACTGTTTTTT. Full variable domain (remainder filled in from reference TRBV7-9 and TRBJ1-4): DTGVSQNPRHKITKRGQNVTFRCDPISEHNRLYWYRQTLGQGPEFLTYFQNEAQLEKSRLLSDRFSAERPKGSFSTLEIQRTEQGDSAMYLCASSRWTGVREKLFFGSGTQLSVL.

The chain couples TRBV5-1 to TRBJ1-5; 10 nucleotides line up with TRBD1. The J segment lost 10 bases and the V segment lost 3 bases, leaving 7 bases of the junction unmatched. CDR1 and CDR2 (germline): SGHRS, YFSETQ. The CDR3 has 14 amino acids. CDR3 coding DNA: TGCGCCAGCAGCTCGGGACAGGGGTGGGAACCCCAGCATTTT. This codes for CASSSGQGWEPQHF.

This clone was observed a few times. V is TRBV7-3 and J is TRBJ1-6; D ambiguous. The germline V gene has CDR1 SGHTA and CDR2 FQGTGA. The V end was cut by 3 bases, the J end by 7 bases, with 7 bases between. This CDR3 has 13 amino acids. The CDR3 is CASSLSGNSPLHF. The CDR3, as DNA: TGTGCCAGCAGCTTGAGCGGGAATTCACCCCTCCACTTT.

The chain joins TRBV29-1 to TRBJ2-3; TRBD1 is a possible D gene (6 bases). V dropped 8 bases and J dropped 6 bases, with 15 bases sitting between them. The V gene's germline CDR1 is SQVTM and CDR2 ANQGSEA. The CDR3 length is 12 residues. In DNA, the CDR3 is TGCAGCCTCCAGGGGTTCGGGGATACGCAGTATTTT. Translated, it gives CSLQGFGDTQYF.

J is TRBJ2-1 and V is TRBV9; weak D call: TRBD2 (6 bases). There are 15 residues in the CDR3. Germline CDR1 and CDR2: SGDLS and YYNGEE. Trimming removed 4 bases at V and 5 bases at J, with 16 bases between. The CDR3 DNA reads TGTGCCAGCAGCCTGGATGGACGGAGGGACAATGAGCAGTTCTTC. The encoded protein is CASSLDGRRDNEQFF.

The V gene is TRBV5-1, the J gene TRBJ2-2; 7 bases match TRBD1. This CDR3 contains 15 residues. Germline V CDR1 and CDR2: SGHRS, YFSETQ. V was clipped by 4 bases and J by 1 base; unmatched bases: 4. CDR3 DNA sequence: TGCGCCAGCAGCAAGGACAGGCTGAACACCGGGGAGCTGTTTTTT. As protein: CASSKDRLNTGELFF.